The source of this TCR beta chain is a study of identical twins. Trimming pared 3 bases from V and 6 bases from J, leaving 6 bases between. The CDR3 covers 12 residues. TCRdb recomputed calls from the 5' RACE reads with MiXCR, one row per CDR3 protein. The data show around 960,000 distinct CDR3 sequences, with roughly an eighth seen just once and around 1.5% held by the top ten. A further study also used this sample, focusing on yellow fever vaccine responses in identical twins.

J is TRBJ2-1 and V is TRBV12-3 or TRBV12-4; D is unresolved. This TCR was recovered from a woman in her late teens or twenties in good health. The sequenced material came from PBMCs. The CDR3 nucleotides are TGTGCCAGCAGTTTTTGGGTCAATGAGCAGTTCTTC. The encoded protein is CASSFWVNEQFF.